The clone carrying this T cell receptor (beta chain) has ten or more counts. Antigen unknown. This beta chain slipped into a library made for alpha chains as a stray read, so its size is not meaningful. The time point here: sample taken at primary tumor resection. The cohort: over 65 early-stage, untreated non-small cell lung cancer patients. The CDR3 is 14 amino acids. CDR1 and CDR2 (germline): SGHTA, FQGNSA. V was trimmed by 0 bases and J by 3 bases, leaving 5 bases between them. The data were taken from a study of spatial heterogeneity in lung cancer. Study in general: Detection consistently yielded more beta chains than alpha chains. From matched bulk RNA-seq came a T cell module score, which showed a strong correlation with TCR transcript counts in tumor regions. Study conclusions and caveats: Mutation tallies in tumors tracked expanded intratumoral alpha and beta TCR counts. Of the expanded TCRs, ubiquitous and regional counts tracked the counts of ubiquitous and regional nonsynonymous mutations, respectively.

TCRdb processed the 5' RACE reads anew with MiXCR; each CDR3 protein has one entry. The repertoire has around 11,000 distinct CDR3 sequences, about 8.4% of them found once; the top ten carry around a fifth. Source: lung tumor tissue, taken at surgery. The sequence was obtained from a female donor with early-stage non-small cell lung cancer. This sequence joins TRBV7-2 and TRBJ2-2; D is unresolved. Here the CDR3 reads CASSLAHYTGELFF. The DNA of the CDR3 is TGTGCCAGCAGCTTAGCGCACTACACCGGGGAGCTGTTTTTT.